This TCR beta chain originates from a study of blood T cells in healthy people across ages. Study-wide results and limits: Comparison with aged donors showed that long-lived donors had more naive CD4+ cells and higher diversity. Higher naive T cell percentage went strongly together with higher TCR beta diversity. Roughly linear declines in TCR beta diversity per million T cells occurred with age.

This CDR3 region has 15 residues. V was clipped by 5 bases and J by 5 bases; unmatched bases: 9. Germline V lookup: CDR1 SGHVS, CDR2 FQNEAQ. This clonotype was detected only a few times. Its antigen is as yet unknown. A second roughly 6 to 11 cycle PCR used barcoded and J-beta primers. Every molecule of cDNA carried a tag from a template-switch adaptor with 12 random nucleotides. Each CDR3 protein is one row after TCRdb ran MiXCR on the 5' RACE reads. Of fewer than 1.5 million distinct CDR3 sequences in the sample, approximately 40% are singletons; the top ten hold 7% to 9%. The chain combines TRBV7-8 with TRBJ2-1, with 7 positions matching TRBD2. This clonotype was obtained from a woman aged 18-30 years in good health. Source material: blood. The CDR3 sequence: CASSAVAGLHNEQFF. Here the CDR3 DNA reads TGTGCCAGCAGCGCCGTAGCGGGCCTTCACAATGAGCAGTTCTTC.